This T cell receptor (beta chain) was identified during a study of blood T cell repertoires in COVID-19. For the study at large: Researchers got acute and convalescent COVID-19 samples from the United States, Italy and Spain. T cells, B-cell-depleted T cells, or PBMCs supplied cDNA or gDNA.

Authors' methods: It was from reference gene primer amplification that nucleated cell counts were estimated. TCRdb's table, derived via immunoSEQ multiplex PCR, lists solely in-frame clones and lacks some. V, J and clone size derive from that table, while D and trimming were established from the DNA sequence. Seen here are about 120,000 clones, about 79% observed once, and the top ten hold approximately 3.9%. The CDR3 is made up of 14 amino acids. Germline-derived CDR1 and CDR2 are MNHNY and SVGAGI (reference sequence). V shed 2 bases, J shed 6 bases, and the junction held 6 bases outside the gene matches.

This chain uses TRBV6-6 with TRBJ2-7; 8 nucleotides match TRBD2. The source of this sequence is a woman at least 80 years old with acute or convalescent COVID-19. The sample comprised peripheral blood. In DNA, the CDR3 is TGTGCCAGCAGTTACAAACAGCGGGAGAGCGAGCAGTACTTC. It yields the protein CASSYKQRESEQYF.